The 9 T cell receptor beta chains below were found in one sample sequenced in a study of radiation and T cells in renal cell carcinoma (dated by TCRdb to 2018 to 2020). What this sample's time point label stands for: baseline pretreatment blood. The treatment or condition label here, explained by the study, means: 15 Gy SBRT to primary tumor, nephrectomy 4 weeks later. The library was made by the immunoSEQ multiplex PCR assay. What TCRdb holds here is the immuneACCESS table cut down to in-frame rearrangements. Part of the clones is not present; checked against another copy, under half of the missing clones reflect an unresolved V gene, and the others are unexplained. Counted in this sample were about 49,000 clones; approximately 80% of them appeared once. The ten biggest clones cover about a third of the sample. Material: blood, obtained from a patient whose treatment included radiotherapy and nephrectomy. Receptors were obtained from a woman aged 70-85 years with renal cell carcinoma.

This chain links TRBV4-1 with TRBJ2-1, with 10 positions matching TRBD2. V shed 3 bases, J shed 5 bases, and the junction held 7 bases outside the gene matches. CDR1 and CDR2 (germline): MGHRA, YSYEKL. This CDR3 is built from 16 residues. In DNA form, the CDR3 reads TGCGCCAGCAGCCACGTAGAGCGGGGGGGGAACAATGAGCAGTTCTTC. Its translation is CASSHVERGGNNEQFF.

V usage is TRBV11-2 and J usage is TRBJ1-5; D not certain. The CDR3 runs 15 residues. The V gene's germline CDR1 is SGHAT and CDR2 FQNNGV. V was shortened by 0 bases and J by 6 bases, with 12 bases between the two germline ends. The CDR3 spells CASSLDSHGAQPQHF. In DNA form, the CDR3 reads TGTGCCAGCAGCTTAGATAGTCACGGCGCTCAGCCCCAGCATTTT.

Written as DNA, the CDR3 is TGTGCCAGCAGCCGCGACCCTAGCCACGAAAAACTGTTTTTT. Protein sequence: CASSRDPSHEKLFF. This chain connects TRBV7-9 to TRBJ1-4; no firm D call. This CDR3 spans 14 amino acids. V was trimmed by 5 bases and J by 8 bases, leaving 15 bases between them. Germline CDR1 and CDR2: SEHNR and FQNEAQ (reference sequence).

This chain connects TRBV5-1 to TRBJ1-4, with 7 positions matching TRBD1. This CDR3 is built from 15 residues. Losses at the gene ends were 0 bases for V and 7 bases for J; bases not matched to a gene: 6. Germline V lookup: CDR1 SGHRS, CDR2 YFSETQ. CDR3 nucleotides: TGCGCCAGCAGCTTGGCGACAGGGAAAGTTGAAAAACTGTTTTTT. Translation: CASSLATGKVEKLFF.

The chain joins TRBV7-9 to TRBJ1-1; tentatively, D is TRBD1 (5 bases). V gave up 5 bases and J gave up 1 base, with 14 bases separating them. In germline, CDR1 is SEHNR, CDR2 FQNEAQ (reference sequence). CDR3 size: 15 residues. CDR3 DNA: TGTGCCAGCAGCCCCTATCGGGGGGGGAACACTGAAGCTTTCTTT. It encodes CASSPYRGGNTEAFF.

V and J are TRBV5-4 and TRBJ1-1; 7 nucleotides match TRBD1. Germline values: CDR1 SGHNT, CDR2 YYREEE (reference sequence). The CDR3 length is 14 residues. J was trimmed by 0 bases and V by 5 bases; bases with no gene match: 4. CDR3 coding DNA: TGTGCCAGCAGAGCGGGACAGCTGAACACTGAAGCTTTCTTT. Residues: CASRAGQLNTEAFF.

The chain has TRBV19 and TRBJ1-1, with TRBD1 matching 8 bases. With V trimmed by 6 bases and J by 4 bases, 7 bases remained unmatched. CDR3 length: 14 residues. Germline V gene sequence: CDR1 LNHDA, CDR2 SQIVND (reference sequence). The DNA for the CDR3 is TGTGCCAGTAGGCGCAGGGGGCATATCACTGAAGCTTTCTTT. Translated: CASRRRGHITEAFF.

The chain has TRBV9 and TRBJ1-6; 8 bases line up with TRBD1. The CDR3 covers 14 residues. J lost 9 bases, V lost 2 bases, and 4 bases had no gene match. Germline CDR1 is SGDLS and CDR2 is YYNGEE. CDR3 coding DNA: TGTGCCAGCAGCGTGGACAGGGTTGGTTCACCCCTCCACTTT. This gives the protein CASSVDRVGSPLHF.

The V gene is TRBV7-8, the J gene TRBJ1-2; the match to TRBD1 covers 7 bases. This CDR3 contains 14 residues. Germline V gene lookup returns CDR1 SGHVS and CDR2 FQNEAQ. Unmatched junction bases numbered 7, after V lost 1 base and J lost 8 bases. The CDR3 protein is CASSLDSGRGGYTF. The CDR3 DNA is TGTGCCAGCAGCTTAGACAGCGGCAGGGGGGGCTACACCTTC. Variable domain in full (rest from reference TRBV7-8 and TRBJ1-2): GAGVSQSPRYKVAKRGQDVALRCDPISGHVSLFWYQQALGQGPEFLTYFQNEAQLDKSGLPSDRFFAERPEGSVSTLKIQRTQQEDSAVYLCASSLDSGRGGYTFGSGTRLTVV.